This T cell receptor (beta chain) was retrieved from a study of blood T cell repertoires in COVID-19. Study at large: PBMCs, B-cell-depleted T cells, or T cells were the source of the cDNA or gDNA that made up the material.

This study enrolled people aged about 18 to 100 from about two dozen US geographic areas. Resolution of symptoms, clearance, or two negative PCRs was present in recovered Cohort 3 donors. The CDR3 has 13 amino acids. J was trimmed by 2 bases and V by 10 bases; bases with no gene match: 7. Germline V gene data show CDR1 as SNHLY and CDR2 as FYNNEI. Some clones are missing from TCRdb's copy, which holds only in-frame ones; the method was immunoSEQ multiplex PCR. The table shows around 170,000 clones, with roughly 87% occurring only once. The rearrangement uses TRBV2 and TRBJ2-5; TRBD1 matches 7 bases. Sequencing input: PBMCs or T cells enriched from blood (not recorded which). The TCR comes from a woman between 50 and 59 years old who had recovered from COVID-19. The CDR3 region is CATQGTAQETQYF. Here the CDR3 DNA reads TGTGCCACCCAAGGGACAGCGCAAGAGACCCAGTACTTC.